Reported below is one TCR beta chain. The entry originates in a study of PD-1 blockade in classical Hodgkin lymphoma. Produced via immunoSEQ multiplex PCR; TCRdb's table is partial and in-frame only. The sample holds 34,000 or so clones, 81% seen once. The CDR3 is made up of 15 amino acids. Germline V lookup: CDR1 MDHEN, CDR2 SYDVKM. J was trimmed by 0 bases and V by 3 bases; bases with no gene match: 5. Time point in this sample: cycle 4 day 1 (C4D1), after 5 to 7 weeks of nivolumab. Autologous stem cell transplantation was followed by relapse in every patient, and brentuximab vedotin exposure varied.

The chain recombines TRBV28 with TRBJ2-7, with TRBD2 identical over 7 bases. This clonotype was sampled from a human donor with classical Hodgkin lymphoma. Sequenced material: peripheral blood mononuclear cells (PBMCs), taken before the fourth cycle of nivolumab. This chain's CDR3 is CASSFAGVGSYEQYF. DNA of the CDR3: TGTGCCAGCAGTTTTGCGGGGGTGGGCTCCTACGAGCAGTACTTC.